The rows below give T cell receptor beta chains drawn from one sample of a study of T cell responses to AZD1222 COVID-19 vaccine. Here immunoSEQ multiplex PCR was the method, and the copy in TCRdb shows in-frame clones only, minus some. Of approximately 100,000 clones listed, roughly 84% are singletons. The sequencing here drew on peripheral blood, taken on day 0 of AZD1222 vaccination. Receptor source: an adult in good health. CDR3s include the opening cysteine and the closing phenylalanine or tryptophan. The D gene is left open where the match is weak. For some rows the clone size is stated as once, few or many, or as a class when expanded; others skip it.

>TRBV27|TRBJ2-7|NA|NA
CASSLLGDYEQYF
TGTGCCAGCAGTTTATTAGGAGACTACGAGCAGTACTTC
>TRBV18|TRBJ2-7|NA|NA
CASSPPIDKYF
TGTGCCAGCTCACCACCCATCGACAAGTACTTC
>TRBV5-6|TRBJ1-5|TRBD1|NA
CASSARAQGAQHF
TGTGCCAGCAGCGCTCGAGCTCAGGGGGCCCAGCATTTT
>TRBV24-1|TRBJ2-5|NA|NA
CATAGQPQETQYF
TGTGCCACCGCCGGACAACCCCAAGAGACCCAGTACTTC
>TRBV7-6|TRBJ1-1|TRBD1|NA
CASSSGPRGTEAFF
TGTGCCAGCAGCTCCGGGCCCAGGGGGACTGAAGCTTTCTTT
>TRBV14|TRBJ1-5|NA|NA
CASSRGGQPQHF
TGTGCCAGCAGCCGTGGGGGTCAGCCCCAGCATTTT
>TRBV28|TRBJ2-2|NA|NA
CASRWTGELFF
TGTGCCAGCAGGTGGACCGGGGAGCTGTTTTTT
>TRBV7-8|TRBJ1-2|NA|NA
CASSLRGSYGYTF
TGTGCCAGCAGCCTCCGAGGTAGCTATGGCTACACCTTC
>TRBV28|TRBJ2-7|NA|NA
CASSRTVDYEQYF
TGTGCCAGCAGTCGGACAGTAGACTACGAGCAGTACTTC
>TRBV9|TRBJ1-3|NA|NA
CASSPLWGSGNTIYF
TGTGCCAGCAGCCCCCTTTGGGGCTCTGGAAACACCATATATTTT
>TRBV6-6|TRBJ2-1|NA|NA
CASEVGRDGSKFF
TGTGCCAGCGAGGTGGGCAGGGACGGGTCTAAGTTCTTC
>TRBV5-1|TRBJ2-5|NA|NA
CASSRALIKETQYF
TGCGCCAGCAGCCGGGCCCTTATAAAAGAGACCCAGTACTTC
>TRBV10-3|TRBJ2-1|TRBD2|NA
CAISKTSDNNEQFF
TGTGCCATCAGTAAGACTAGCGACAACAATGAGCAGTTCTTC
>TRBV12-5|TRBJ1-5|NA|NA
CASGLTGVQPQHF
TGTGCTAGTGGACTGACAGGTGTTCAGCCCCAGCATTTT
>TRBV3-1/TRBV3-2|TRBJ2-7|NA|NA
CASSSDLEGEQYF
TGTGCCAGCAGCAGTGACCTAGAAGGCGAGCAGTACTTC
>TRBV6-6|TRBJ2-7|TRBD2|NA
CASRRLAGVFEKTYEQYF
TGTGCCAGCAGACGACTAGCGGGAGTCTTCGAGAAGACCTACGAGCAGTACTTC
>TRBV28|TRBJ2-7|TRBD1|NA
CASSSYPGQQKWGYEQYF
TGTGCCAGCAGTTCCTATCCGGGACAGCAAAAGTGGGGCTACGAGCAGTACTTC
>TRBV6-5|TRBJ2-3|NA|NA
CASSWRPSDTQYF
TGTGCCAGCAGTTGGCGGCCCTCTGATACGCAGTATTTT
>TRBV7-2|TRBJ1-5|NA|once
CASSLERGGGYQPQHF
TGTGCCAGCAGCTTAGAGAGGGGTGGGGGATATCAGCCCCAGCATTTT